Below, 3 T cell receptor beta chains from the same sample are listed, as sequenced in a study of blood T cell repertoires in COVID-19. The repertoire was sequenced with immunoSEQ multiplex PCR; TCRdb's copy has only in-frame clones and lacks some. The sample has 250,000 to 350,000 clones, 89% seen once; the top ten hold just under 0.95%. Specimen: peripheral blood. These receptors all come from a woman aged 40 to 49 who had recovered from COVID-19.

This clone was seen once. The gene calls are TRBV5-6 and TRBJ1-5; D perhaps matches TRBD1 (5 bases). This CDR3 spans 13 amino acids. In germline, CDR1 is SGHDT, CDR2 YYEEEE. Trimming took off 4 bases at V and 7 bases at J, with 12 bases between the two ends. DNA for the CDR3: TGTGCCAGCAGCCCAGGGATTCGGCAGCCCCAGCATTTT. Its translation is CASSPGIRQPQHF.

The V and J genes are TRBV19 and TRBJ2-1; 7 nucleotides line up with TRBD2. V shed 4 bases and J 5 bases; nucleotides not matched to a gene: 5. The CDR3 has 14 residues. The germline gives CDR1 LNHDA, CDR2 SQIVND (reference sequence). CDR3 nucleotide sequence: TGTGCCAGTAGTAGCGGGAGCTCAAACAATGAGCAGTTCTTC. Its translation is CASSSGSSNNEQFF.

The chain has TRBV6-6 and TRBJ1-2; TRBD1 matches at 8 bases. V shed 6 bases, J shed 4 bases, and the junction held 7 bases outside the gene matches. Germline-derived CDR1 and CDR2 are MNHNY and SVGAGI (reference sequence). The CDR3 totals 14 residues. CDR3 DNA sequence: TGTGCCAGCAGCCTGGACAGGGCGGCCTATGGCTACACCTTC. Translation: CASSLDRAAYGYTF.